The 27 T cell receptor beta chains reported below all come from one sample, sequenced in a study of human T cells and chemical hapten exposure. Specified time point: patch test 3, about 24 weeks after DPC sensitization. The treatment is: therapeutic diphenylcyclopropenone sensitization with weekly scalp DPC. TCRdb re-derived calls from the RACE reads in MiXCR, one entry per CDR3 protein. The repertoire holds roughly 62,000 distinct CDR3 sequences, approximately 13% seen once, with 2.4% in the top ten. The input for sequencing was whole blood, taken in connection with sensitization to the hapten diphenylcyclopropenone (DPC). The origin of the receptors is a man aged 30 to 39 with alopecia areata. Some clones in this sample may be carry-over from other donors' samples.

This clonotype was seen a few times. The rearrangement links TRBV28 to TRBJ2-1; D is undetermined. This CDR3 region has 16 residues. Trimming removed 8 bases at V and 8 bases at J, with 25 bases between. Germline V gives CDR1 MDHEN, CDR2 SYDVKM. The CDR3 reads CASGTPSGEVLYEQFF. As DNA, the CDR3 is TGTGCCAGCGGTACTCCGTCGGGTGAAGTTCTCTATGAGCAGTTCTTC.

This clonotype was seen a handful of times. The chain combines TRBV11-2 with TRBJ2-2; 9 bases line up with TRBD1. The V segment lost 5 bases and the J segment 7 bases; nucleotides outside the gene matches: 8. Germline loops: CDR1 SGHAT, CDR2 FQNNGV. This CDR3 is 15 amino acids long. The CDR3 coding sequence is TGTGCCAGCAGCGTTGTGACAGGGGGGGTCGGGGAGCTGTTTTTT. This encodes CASSVVTGGVGELFF.

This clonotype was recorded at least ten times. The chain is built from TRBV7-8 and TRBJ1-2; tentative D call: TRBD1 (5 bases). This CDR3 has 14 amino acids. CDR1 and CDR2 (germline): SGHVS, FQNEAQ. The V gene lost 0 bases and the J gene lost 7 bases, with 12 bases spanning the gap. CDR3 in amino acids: CASSLAPGTGGYTF. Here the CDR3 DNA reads TGTGCCAGCAGCTTAGCGCCCGGGACGGGTGGCTACACCTTC.

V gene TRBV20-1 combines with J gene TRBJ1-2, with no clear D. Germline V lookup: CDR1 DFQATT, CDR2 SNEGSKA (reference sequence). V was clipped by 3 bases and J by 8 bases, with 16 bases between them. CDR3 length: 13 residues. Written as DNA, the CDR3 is TGCAGTGCTAGGGTCCAGGCGCACCAAGGCTACACCTTC. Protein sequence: CSARVQAHQGYTF.

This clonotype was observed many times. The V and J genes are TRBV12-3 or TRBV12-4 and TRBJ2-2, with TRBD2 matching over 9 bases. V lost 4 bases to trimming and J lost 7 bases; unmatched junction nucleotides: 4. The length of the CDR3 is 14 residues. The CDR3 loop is CASSYSGGSGELFF. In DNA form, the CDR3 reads TGTGCCAGCAGTTATAGCGGGGGAAGCGGGGAGCTGTTTTTT.

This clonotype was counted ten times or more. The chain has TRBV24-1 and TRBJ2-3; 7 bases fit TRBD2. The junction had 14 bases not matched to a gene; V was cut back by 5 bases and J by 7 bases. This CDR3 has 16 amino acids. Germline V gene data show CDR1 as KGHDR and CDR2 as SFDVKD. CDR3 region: CATSGGPSAGTNTQYF. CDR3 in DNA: TGTGCCACCAGTGGAGGTCCTAGCGCCGGGACTAATACGCAGTATTTT.

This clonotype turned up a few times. The chain's CDR3 is CASSGRDLHYGYTF. DNA of the CDR3: TGTGCCAGCAGCGGCCGGGACCTGCACTATGGCTACACCTTC. The rearrangement links TRBV9 to TRBJ1-2; tentatively, D is TRBD1 (5 bases). Looked up from germline, CDR1 is SGDLS and CDR2 is YYNGEE. This CDR3 is 14 amino acids long. Trimming took 3 bases from V and 3 from J, leaving 12 bases between them.

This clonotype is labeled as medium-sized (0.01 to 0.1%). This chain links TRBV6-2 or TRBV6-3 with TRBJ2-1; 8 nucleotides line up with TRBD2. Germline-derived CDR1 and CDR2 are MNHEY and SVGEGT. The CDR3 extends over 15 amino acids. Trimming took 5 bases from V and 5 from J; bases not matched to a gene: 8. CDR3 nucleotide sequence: TGTGCCAGCAGTAAGAGCGGGGGTCCACACAATGAGCAGTTCTTC. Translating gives CASSKSGGPHNEQFF.

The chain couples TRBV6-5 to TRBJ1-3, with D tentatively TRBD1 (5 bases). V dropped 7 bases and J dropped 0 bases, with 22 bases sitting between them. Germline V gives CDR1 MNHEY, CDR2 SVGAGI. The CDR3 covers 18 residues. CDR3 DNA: TGTGCCAGCACCTTAATCTGGCCGGGACGGGGCTCTGGAAACACCATATATTTT. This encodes CASTLIWPGRGSGNTIYF.

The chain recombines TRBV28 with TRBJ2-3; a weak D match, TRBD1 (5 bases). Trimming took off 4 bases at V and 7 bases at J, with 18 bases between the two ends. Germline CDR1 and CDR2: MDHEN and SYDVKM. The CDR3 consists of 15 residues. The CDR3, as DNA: TGTGCCAGCAGTTCCGAGACAGAGGCTTCAAATACGCAGTATTTT. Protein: CASSSETEASNTQYF.

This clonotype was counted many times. Written as DNA, the CDR3 is TGTGCCAGCTCACCTGGACAGGGGGCGAATTATGGCTACACCTTC. This codes for CASSPGQGANYGYTF. The chain couples TRBV18 to TRBJ1-2, with 11 bases matching TRBD1. The CDR3 covers 15 residues. V dropped 3 bases and J dropped 5; count of bases not matched to a gene: 5. CDR1 is KGHSH, CDR2 LQKENI, per germline. The full variable domain, with the rest looked up from reference TRBV18 and TRBJ1-2, is NAGVMQNPRHLVRRRGQEARLRCSPMKGHSHVYWYRQLPEEGLKFMVYLQKENIIDESGMPKERFSAEFPKEGPSILRIQQVVRGDSAAYFCASSPGQGANYGYTFGSGTRLTVV.

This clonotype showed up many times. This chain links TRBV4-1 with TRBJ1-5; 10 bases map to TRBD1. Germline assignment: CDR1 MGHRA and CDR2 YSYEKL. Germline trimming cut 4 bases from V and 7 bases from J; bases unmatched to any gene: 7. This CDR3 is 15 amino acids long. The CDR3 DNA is TGCGCCAGCAGCCCACGGACAGGGGGAAGACAGCCCCAGCATTTT. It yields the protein CASSPRTGGRQPQHF.

Written as DNA, the CDR3 is TGTGCCAGCAGGGGGGGACAGACACCCGGGGAGCTGTTTTTT. Translated, it gives CASRGGQTPGELFF. This chain uses TRBV28 with TRBJ2-2, with D possibly matching TRBD1 (7 bases). Germline V gene sequence: CDR1 MDHEN, CDR2 SYDVKM. With 6 bases removed from V and 6 bases from J, the gap between germline ends came to 14 bases. The CDR3 length is 14 residues.

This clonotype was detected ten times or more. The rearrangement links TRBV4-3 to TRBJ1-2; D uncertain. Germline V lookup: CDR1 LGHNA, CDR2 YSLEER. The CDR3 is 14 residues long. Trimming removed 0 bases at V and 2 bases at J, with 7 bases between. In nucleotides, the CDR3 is TGCGCCAGCAGCCAAGATTGGGTAAACTATGGCTACACCTTC. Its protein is CASSQDWVNYGYTF.

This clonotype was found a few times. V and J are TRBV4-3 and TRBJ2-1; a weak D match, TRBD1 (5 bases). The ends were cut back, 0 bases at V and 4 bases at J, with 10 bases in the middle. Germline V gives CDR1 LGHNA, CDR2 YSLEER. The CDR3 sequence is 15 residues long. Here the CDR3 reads CASSQDPGPYNEQFF. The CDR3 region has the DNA TGCGCCAGCAGCCAAGATCCAGGGCCTTACAATGAGCAGTTCTTC.

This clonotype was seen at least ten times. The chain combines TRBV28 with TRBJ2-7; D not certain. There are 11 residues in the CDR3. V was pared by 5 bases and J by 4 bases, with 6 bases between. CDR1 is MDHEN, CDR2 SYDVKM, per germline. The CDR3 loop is CASSLQYEQYF. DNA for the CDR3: TGTGCCAGCAGTCTCCAGTACGAGCAGTACTTC.

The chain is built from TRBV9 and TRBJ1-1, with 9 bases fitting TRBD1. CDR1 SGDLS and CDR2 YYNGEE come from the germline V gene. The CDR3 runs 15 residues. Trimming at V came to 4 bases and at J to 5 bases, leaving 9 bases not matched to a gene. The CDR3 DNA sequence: TGTGCCAGCAGCCCCGCGGGACAGGGTTGGACTGAAGCTTTCTTT. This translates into CASSPAGQGWTEAFF.

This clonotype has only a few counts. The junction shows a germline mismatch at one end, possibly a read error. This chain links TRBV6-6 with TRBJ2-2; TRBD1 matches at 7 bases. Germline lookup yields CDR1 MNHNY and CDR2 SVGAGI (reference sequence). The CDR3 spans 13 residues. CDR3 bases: TGTGCCGGCAGGACAGGGAACACCGGGGAGCTGTTTTTT. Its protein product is CAGRTGNTGELFF.

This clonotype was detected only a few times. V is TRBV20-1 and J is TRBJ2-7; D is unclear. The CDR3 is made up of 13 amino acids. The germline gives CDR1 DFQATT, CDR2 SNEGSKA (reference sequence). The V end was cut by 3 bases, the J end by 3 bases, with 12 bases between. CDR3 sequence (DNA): TGCAGTGCTAGTCGACGGCAGATCTACGAGCAGTACTTC. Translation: CSASRRQIYEQYF.

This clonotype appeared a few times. The CDR3 nucleotides are TGTGCCAGCAGCTTAGCCGTACTAGCGGGGGGGGCCTACGAGCAGTACTTC. Protein sequence: CASSLAVLAGGAYEQYF. The rearrangement uses TRBV7-6 and TRBJ2-7; TRBD2 agrees at 13 bases. The germline V gene encodes CDR1 SGHVS and CDR2 FNYEAQ. Germline trimming cut 0 bases from V and 2 bases from J; bases unmatched to any gene: 4. This CDR3 comprises 17 residues. The full variable domain, with the rest looked up from reference TRBV7-6 and TRBJ2-7, is GAGVSQSPRYKVTKRGQDVALRCDPISGHVSLYWYRQALGQGPEFLTYFNYEAQQDKSGLPNDRFSAERPEGSISTLTIQRTEQRDSAMYRCASSLAVLAGGAYEQYFGPGTRLTVT.

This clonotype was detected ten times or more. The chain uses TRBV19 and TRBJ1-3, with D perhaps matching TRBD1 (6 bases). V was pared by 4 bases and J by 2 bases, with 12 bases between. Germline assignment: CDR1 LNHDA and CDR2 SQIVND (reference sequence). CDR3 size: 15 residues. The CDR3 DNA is TGTGCCAGTAGTAACCAGGGGCTGACTGGAAACACCATATATTTT. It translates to CASSNQGLTGNTIYF.

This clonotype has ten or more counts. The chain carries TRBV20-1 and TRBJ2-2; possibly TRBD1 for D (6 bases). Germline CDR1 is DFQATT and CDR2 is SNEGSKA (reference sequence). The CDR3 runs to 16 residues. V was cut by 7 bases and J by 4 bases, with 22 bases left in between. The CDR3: CSVKTPEAGATGELFF. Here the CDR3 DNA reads TGCAGTGTTAAGACCCCTGAGGCAGGGGCCACCGGGGAGCTGTTTTTT.

The CDR3 loop reads CASRQGDINQPQHF. CDR3 coding DNA: TGTGCCAGCAGGCAGGGTGATATCAATCAGCCCCAGCATTTT. The chain recombines TRBV27 with TRBJ1-5; weak D call: TRBD1 (5 bases). This CDR3 has 14 amino acids. Germline-derived CDR1 and CDR2 are MNHEY and SMNVEV (reference sequence). Trimming cost V 6 bases and J 3 bases, with 12 bases left between them.

In DNA, the CDR3 is TGCGCCAGCAGTCCACAGGGGGGCGACGAGCAGTACTTC. Translated, it gives CASSPQGGDEQYF. The V call is TRBV5-1, the J call TRBJ2-7; the match to TRBD1 covers 8 bases. The ends lost 5 bases at V and 5 bases at J; junction bases unmatched: 6. This CDR3 comprises 13 residues. Germline V gene data show CDR1 as SGHRS and CDR2 as YFSETQ. The whole variable domain, remainder taken from reference TRBV5-1 and TRBJ2-7, is KAGVTQTPRYLIKTRGQQVTLSCSPISGHRSVSWYQQTPGQGLQFLFEYFSETQRNKGNFPGRFSGRQFSNSRSEMNVSTLELGDSALYLCASSPQGGDEQYFGPGTRLTVT.

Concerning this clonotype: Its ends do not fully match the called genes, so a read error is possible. For the CDR3, the DNA is TGTGCCAGCCGTCAGAATCCGAACACTGAAGTTTTCTTT. It translates to CASRQNPNTEVFF. V is TRBV3-1 and J is TRBJ1-1; D gene unclear. Germline V gene lookup returns CDR1 LGHDT and CDR2 YNNKEL (reference sequence). CDR3 length: 13 residues.

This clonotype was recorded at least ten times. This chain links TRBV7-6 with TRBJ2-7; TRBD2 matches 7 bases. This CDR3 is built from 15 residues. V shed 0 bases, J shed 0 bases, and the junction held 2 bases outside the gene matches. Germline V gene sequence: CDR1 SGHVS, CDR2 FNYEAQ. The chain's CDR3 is CASSLARGSSYEQYF. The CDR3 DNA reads TGTGCCAGCAGCTTAGCGCGGGGGAGCTCCTACGAGCAGTACTTC.

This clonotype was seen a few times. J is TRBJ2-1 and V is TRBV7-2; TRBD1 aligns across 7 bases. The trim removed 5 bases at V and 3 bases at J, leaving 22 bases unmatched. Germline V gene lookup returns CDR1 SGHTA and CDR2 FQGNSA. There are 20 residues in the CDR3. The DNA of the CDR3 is TGTGCCAGCAGCGCGTCCGATTACCCGAACAGGGGACCCCTCTACAATGAGCAGTTCTTC. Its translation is CASSASDYPNRGPLYNEQFF.